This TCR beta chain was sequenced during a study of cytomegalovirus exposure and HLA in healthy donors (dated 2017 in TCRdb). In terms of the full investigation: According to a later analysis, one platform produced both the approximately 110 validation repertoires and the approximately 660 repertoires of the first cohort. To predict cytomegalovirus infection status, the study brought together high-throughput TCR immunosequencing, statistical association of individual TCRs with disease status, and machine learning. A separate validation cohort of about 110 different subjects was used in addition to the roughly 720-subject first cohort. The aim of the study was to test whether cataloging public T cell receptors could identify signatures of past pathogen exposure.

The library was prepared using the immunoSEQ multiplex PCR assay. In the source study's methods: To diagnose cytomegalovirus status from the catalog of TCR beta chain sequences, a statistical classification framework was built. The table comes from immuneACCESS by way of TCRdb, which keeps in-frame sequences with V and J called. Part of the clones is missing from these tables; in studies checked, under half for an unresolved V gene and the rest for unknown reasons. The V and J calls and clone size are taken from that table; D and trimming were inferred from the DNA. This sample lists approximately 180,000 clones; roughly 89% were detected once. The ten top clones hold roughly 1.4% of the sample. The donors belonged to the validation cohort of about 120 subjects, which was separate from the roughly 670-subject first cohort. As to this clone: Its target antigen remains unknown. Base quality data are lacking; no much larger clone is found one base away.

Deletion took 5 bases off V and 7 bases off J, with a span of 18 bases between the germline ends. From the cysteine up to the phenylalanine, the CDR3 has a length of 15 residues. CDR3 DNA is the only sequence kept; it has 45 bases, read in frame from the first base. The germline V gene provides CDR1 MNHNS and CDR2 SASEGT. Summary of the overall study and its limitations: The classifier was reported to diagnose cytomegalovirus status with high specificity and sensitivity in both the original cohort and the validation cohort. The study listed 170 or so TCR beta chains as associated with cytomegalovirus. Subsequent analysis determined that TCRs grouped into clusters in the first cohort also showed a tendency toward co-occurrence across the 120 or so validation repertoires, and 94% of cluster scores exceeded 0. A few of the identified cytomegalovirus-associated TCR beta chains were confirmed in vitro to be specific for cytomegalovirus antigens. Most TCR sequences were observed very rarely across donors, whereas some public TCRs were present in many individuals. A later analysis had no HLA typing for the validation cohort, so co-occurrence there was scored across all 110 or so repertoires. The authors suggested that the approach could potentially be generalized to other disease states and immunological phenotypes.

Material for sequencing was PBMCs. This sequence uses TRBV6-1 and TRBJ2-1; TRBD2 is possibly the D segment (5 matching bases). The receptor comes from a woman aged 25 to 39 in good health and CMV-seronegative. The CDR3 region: CASSLEEAYTNEQFF. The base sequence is TGTGCCAGCAGTTTGGAGGAGGCTTACACGAATGAGCAGTTCTTC.